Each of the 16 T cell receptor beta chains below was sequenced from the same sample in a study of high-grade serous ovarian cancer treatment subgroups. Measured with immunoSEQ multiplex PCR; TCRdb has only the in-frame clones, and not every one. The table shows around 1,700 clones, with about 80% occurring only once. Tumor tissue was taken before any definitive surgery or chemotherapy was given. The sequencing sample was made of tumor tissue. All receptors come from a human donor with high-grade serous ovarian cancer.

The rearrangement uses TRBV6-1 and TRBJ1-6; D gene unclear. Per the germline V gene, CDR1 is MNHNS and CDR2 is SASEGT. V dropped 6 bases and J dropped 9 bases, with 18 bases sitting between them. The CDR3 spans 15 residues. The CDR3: CASSDPGPGGSPLHF. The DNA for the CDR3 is TGTGCCAGCAGCGATCCGGGTCCGGGAGGTTCACCCCTCCACTTT.

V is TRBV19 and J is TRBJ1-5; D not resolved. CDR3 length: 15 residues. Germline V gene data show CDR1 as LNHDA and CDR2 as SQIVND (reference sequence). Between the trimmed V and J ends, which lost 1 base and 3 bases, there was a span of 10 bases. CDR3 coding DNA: TGTGCCAGTAGTATAGTTGACATCCCCAATCAGCCCCAGCATTTT. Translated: CASSIVDIPNQPQHF.

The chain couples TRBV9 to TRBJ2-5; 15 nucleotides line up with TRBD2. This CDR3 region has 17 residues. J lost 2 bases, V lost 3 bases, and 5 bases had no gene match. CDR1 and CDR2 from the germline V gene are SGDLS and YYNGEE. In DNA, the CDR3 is TGTGCCAGCAGCGCCGGGACTAGCGGGGGGCTACAAGAGACCCAGTACTTC. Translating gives CASSAGTSGGLQETQYF. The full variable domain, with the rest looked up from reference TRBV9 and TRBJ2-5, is DSGVTQTPKHLITATGQRVTLRCSPRSGDLSVYWYQQSLDQGLQFLIQYYNGEERAKGNILERFSAQQFPDLHSELNLSSLELGDSALYFCASSAGTSGGLQETQYFGPGTRLLVL.

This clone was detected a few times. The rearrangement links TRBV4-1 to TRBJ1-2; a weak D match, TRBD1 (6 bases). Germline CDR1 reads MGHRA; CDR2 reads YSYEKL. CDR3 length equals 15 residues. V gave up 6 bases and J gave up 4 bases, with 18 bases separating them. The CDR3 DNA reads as TGCGCCAGCAGGAATACCCTCGGACAGACCTATGGCTACACCTTC. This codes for CASRNTLGQTYGYTF.

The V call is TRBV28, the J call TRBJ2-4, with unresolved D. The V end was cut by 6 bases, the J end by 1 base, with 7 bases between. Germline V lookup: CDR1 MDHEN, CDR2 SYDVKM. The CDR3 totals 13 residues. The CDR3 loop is CASRGQAKNIQYF. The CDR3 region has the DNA TGTGCCAGCAGGGGTCAGGCCAAAAACATTCAGTACTTC.

In DNA, the CDR3 is TGTGCCATCAGTGACGGGCGGGGTAGCACAGATACGCAGTATTTT. It codes for CAISDGRGSTDTQYF. The V call is TRBV10-3, the J call TRBJ2-3; TRBD2 might be the D (6 bases). The V end lost 3 bases, the J end lost 0 bases, and 10 bases lay between the germline ends. Germline V gene lookup returns CDR1 ENHRY and CDR2 SYGVKD. This CDR3 comprises 15 residues.

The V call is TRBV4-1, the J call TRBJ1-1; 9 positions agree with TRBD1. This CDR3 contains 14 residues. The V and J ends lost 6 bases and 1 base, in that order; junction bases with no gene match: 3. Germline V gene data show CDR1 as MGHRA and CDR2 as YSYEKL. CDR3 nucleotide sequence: TGCGCCAGCAGTCCGGGACAGGGGAACACTGAAGCTTTCTTT. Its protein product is CASSPGQGNTEAFF.

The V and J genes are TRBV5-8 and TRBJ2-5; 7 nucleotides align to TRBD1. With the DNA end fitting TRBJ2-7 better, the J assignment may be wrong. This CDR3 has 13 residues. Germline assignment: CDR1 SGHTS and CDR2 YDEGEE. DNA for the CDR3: TGTGCCAGCAGCCAAATGACAGGGAGCGAGCAGTACTTC. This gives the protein CASSQMTGSEQYF.

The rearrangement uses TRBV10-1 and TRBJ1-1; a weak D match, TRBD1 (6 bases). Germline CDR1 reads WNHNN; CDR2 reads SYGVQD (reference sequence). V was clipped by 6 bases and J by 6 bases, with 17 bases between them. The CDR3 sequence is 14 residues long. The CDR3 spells CASRSLNRVAEAFF. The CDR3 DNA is TGCGCCAGCAGGTCTCTGAACAGGGTCGCTGAAGCTTTCTTT.

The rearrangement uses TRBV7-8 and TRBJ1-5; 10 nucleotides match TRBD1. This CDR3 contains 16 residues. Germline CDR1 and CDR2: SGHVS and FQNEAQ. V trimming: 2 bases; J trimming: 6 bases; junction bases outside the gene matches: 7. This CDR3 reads CASSLRTGGLPQPQHF. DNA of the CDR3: TGTGCCAGCAGCTTAAGGACAGGGGGTCTCCCTCAGCCCCAGCATTTT.

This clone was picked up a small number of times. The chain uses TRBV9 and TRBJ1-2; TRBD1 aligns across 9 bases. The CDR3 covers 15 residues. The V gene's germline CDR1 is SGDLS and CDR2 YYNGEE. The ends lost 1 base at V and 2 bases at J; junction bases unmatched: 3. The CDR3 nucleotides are TGTGCCAGCAGCGTATCGGGGACAGGGAACTATGGCTACACCTTC. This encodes CASSVSGTGNYGYTF.

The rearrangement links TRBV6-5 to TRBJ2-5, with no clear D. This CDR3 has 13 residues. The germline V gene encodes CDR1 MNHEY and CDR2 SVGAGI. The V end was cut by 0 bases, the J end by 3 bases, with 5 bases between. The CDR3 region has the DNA TGTGCCAGCAGTTACTCGTTGAAAGAGACCCAGTACTTC. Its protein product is CASSYSLKETQYF.

Written as DNA, the CDR3 is TGTGCCAGCAGCCACGGGGTGTGGTACGAGCAGTACTTC. It is translated as CASSHGVWYEQYF. The gene calls are TRBV7-2 and TRBJ2-7, with a tentative D call TRBD2 (5 bases). Germline V gives CDR1 SGHTA, CDR2 FQGNSA. V was shortened by 5 bases and J by 4 bases, with 12 bases between the two germline ends. This CDR3 spans 13 amino acids.

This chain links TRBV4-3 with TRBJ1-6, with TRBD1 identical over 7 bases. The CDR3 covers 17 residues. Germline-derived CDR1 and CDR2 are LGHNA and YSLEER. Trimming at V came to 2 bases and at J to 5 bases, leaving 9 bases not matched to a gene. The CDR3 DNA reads TGCGCCAGCAGCCAAAGATTTACAGGGGAGGATAATTCACCCCTCCACTTT. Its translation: CASSQRFTGEDNSPLHF.

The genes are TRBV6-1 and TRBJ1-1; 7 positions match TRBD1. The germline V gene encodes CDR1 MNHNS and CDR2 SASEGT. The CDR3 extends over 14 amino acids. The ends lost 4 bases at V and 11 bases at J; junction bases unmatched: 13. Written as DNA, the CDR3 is TGTGCCAGCAGTGGAGGGACAGCCACCGGGGGGGCTTTCTTT. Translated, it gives CASSGGTATGGAFF.

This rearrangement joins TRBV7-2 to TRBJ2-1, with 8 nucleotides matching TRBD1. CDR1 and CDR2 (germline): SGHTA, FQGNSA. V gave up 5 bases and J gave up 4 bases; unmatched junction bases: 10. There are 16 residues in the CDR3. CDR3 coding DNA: TGTGCCAGCAGCCTATCCCGGACAGGGATTTACAATGAGCAGTTCTTC. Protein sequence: CASSLSRTGIYNEQFF.